The TCR beta chain under discussion was sequenced for a study of yellow fever vaccine responses in identical twins. The V end was cut by 0 bases, the J end by 3 bases, with 10 bases between. Germline V gene lookup returns CDR1 SGHRS and CDR2 YFSETQ. This CDR3 region has 16 residues. General study findings and limits: Twin vaccine T cell responses reportedly seemed partly convergent, partly personalized.

TCRdb processed the RT-PCR reads anew with MiXCR; each CDR3 protein has one entry. The table has approximately 3,100 distinct CDR3 sequences, roughly 80% seen once; the top ten hold around 6%. This clonotype has just a few counts. Its antigen is undetermined. This clonotype was obtained from a woman between 18 and 29 years old who received the yellow fever vaccine. The sample was T cells from blood (PBMCs), unsorted or a sorted subset (not recorded which), taken before or after yellow fever vaccination (not recorded which). The chain has TRBV5-1 and TRBJ2-6, with D hard to call. CDR3 in DNA: TGCGCCAGCAGCTTGGATCCCGTTAATGGGGCCAACGTCCTGACTTTC. Amino acid sequence: CASSLDPVNGANVLTF.